Listed below are T cell receptor beta chains from one sample, sequenced in a study of blood T cells in healthy people across ages. TCRdb passed the 5' RACE reads through MiXCR, listing each CDR3 protein once. The repertoire holds 700,000 to 850,000 distinct CDR3 sequences, with about 36% as singletons. The sequencing sample was made of blood. Every receptor here comes from a man aged 18 to 35 in good health. Both conserved end residues are trimmed from each CDR3.

J,V,CDR3
TRBJ2-1,TRBV29-1,SVSRTPGAGGNEQF
TRBJ2-4,TRBV6-6,ASSYLWTGPKNIQY
TRBJ1-2,TRBV6-5,ASAMDSHYGYT
TRBJ2-7,TRBV20-1,SARGPSGTEEQY
TRBJ1-3,TRBV12-3/TRBV12-4,ASSPRPHGSDGNTIY
TRBJ2-4,TRBV11-2,ASSTGQNGIQY
TRBJ1-5,TRBV6-6,ASSQNTGTAINQPQH
TRBJ2-3,TRBV5-1,ASRQGSYTDTQY
TRBJ1-4,TRBV29-1,SVLQGYEKLF
TRBJ2-2,TRBV6-2/TRBV6-3,ASSYGAHTGELF
TRBJ2-5,TRBV7-2,ASSFPRGGEETQY
-,TRBV20-1,SARNPGTSGATSYNEQY
TRBJ1-1,TRBV4-3,ASSPGMGQLNTEAF
TRBJ1-1,TRBV12-3/TRBV12-4,ASSLLGSTEAF
TRBJ1-2,TRBV20-1,SARGPTGASGGYT
TRBJ2-3,TRBV6-2/TRBV6-3,ASSSGRTGTSGGSDTQY
TRBJ2-3,TRBV20-1,STRPSGGSLYPDTQY
TRBJ2-2,TRBV3-1,ASSQVSLGTGELF
TRBJ2-5,TRBV20-1,SAEPKRALQETQY
TRBJ2-7,TRBV7-6,ASSWGQGSYEQY
TRBJ2-3,TRBV20-1,SATGIGGSTDTQY
TRBJ2-1,TRBV7-2,ASRQTPDEYNEQF
TRBJ2-5,TRBV18,ASSPPALQETQY
TRBJ2-1,TRBV7-7,ASSQSERDEQF
TRBJ2-5,TRBV7-3,ASSFTLEETQY
-,TRBV19,ASSLEPGETQF
TRBJ2-7,TRBV7-9,ASSPRDRNYEQY
TRBJ2-7,TRBV7-6,ASSSAIGPYEQY
TRBJ1-2,TRBV20-1,SLSPQNYGYT
TRBJ1-2,TRBV9,ASSVSPGRGEGYT
TRBJ1-1,TRBV5-6,ASSLVGYGLNTEAF
TRBJ1-3,TRBV20-1,SAPDRGSGNTIY
-,TRBV20-1,SARDDRLYNEQY
TRBJ1-6,TRBV6-6,ASSYGADSPLH
TRBJ2-5,TRBV12-3/TRBV12-4,ASSFRDETQY
TRBJ2-7,TRBV7-2,ASSLLAGAVRNEQY
TRBJ1-2,TRBV7-2,ASSFNIRVGDGYT
TRBJ2-3,TRBV6-4,ASSDGAGGGDTQY
TRBJ2-1,TRBV6-2/TRBV6-3,ATSGAGDPDEQF
TRBJ2-1,TRBV20-1,SASIGSGDYNEQF
TRBJ2-7,TRBV3-1,AGSQLRPYEQY
TRBJ1-2,TRBV12-3/TRBV12-4,ASSDPWGYGYT
TRBJ2-3,TRBV7-2,ASSSSTDTQY
TRBJ2-7,TRBV6-5,ASSYGRDSDEQY
TRBJ2-2,TRBV4-2,ASSPWTVYTGELF
TRBJ1-1,TRBV29-1,SVAGRMNTEAF
TRBJ2-1,TRBV4-1,ASNTSCIRGGRETQF
TRBJ2-1,TRBV20-1,SARDPWRNEQF
TRBJ2-3,TRBV12-3/TRBV12-4,ASQRGTDTQY
TRBJ2-1,TRBV7-6,ASSVRVQGEQF